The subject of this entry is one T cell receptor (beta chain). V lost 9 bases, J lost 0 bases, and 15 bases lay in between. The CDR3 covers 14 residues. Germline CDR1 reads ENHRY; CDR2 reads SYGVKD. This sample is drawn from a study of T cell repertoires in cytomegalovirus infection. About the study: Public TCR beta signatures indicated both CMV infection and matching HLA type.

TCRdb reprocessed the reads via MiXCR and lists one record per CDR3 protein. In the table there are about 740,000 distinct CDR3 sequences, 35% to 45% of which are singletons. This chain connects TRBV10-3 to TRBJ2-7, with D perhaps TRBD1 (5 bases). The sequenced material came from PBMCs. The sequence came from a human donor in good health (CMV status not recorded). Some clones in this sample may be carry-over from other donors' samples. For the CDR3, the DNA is TGTGCCATTAAAGAGCCTGACAGCTCCTACGAGCAGTACTTC. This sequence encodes CAIKEPDSSYEQYF.